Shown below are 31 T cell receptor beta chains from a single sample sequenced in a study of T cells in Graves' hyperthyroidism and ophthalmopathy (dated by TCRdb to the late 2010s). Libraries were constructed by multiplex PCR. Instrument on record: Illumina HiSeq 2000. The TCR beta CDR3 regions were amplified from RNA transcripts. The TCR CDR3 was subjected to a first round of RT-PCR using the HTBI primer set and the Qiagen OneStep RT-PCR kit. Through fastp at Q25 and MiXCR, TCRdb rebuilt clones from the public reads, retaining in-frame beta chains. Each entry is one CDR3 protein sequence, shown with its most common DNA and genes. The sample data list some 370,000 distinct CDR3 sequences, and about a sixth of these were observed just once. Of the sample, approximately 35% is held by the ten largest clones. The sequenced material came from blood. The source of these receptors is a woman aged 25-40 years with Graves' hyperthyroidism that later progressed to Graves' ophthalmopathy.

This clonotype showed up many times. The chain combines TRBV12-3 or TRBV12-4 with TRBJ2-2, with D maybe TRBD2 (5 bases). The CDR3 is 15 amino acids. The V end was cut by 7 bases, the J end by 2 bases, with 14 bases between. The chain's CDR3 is CASNSVGENTGELFF. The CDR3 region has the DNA TGTGCCAGCAACTCGGTCGGGGAAAACACCGGGGAGCTGTTTTTT.

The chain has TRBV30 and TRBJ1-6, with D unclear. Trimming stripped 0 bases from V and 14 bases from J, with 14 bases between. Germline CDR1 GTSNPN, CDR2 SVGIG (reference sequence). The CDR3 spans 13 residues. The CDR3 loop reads CAWSVNHLNALHF. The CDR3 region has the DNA TGTGCCTGGAGTGTCAACCACCTCAATGCCCTCCACTTT.

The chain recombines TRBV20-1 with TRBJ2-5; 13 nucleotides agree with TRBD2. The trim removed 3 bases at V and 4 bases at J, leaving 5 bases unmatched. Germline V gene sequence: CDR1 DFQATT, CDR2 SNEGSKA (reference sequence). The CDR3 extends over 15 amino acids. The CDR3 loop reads CSARILAGGPETQYF. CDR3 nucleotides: TGCAGTGCTAGGATACTAGCGGGGGGGCCAGAGACCCAGTACTTC.

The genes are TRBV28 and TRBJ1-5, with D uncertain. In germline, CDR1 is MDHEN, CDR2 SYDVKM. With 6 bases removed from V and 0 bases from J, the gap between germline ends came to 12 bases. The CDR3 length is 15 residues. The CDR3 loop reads CASSPDPYSNQPQHF. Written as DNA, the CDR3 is TGTGCCAGCAGCCCGGACCCTTATAGCAATCAGCCCCAGCATTTT.

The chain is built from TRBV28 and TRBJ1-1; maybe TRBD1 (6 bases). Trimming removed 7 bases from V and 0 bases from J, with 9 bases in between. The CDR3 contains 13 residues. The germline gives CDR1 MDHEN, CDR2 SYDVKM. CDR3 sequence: CASTDSVNTEAFF. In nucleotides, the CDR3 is TGTGCCAGCACGGACAGTGTGAACACTGAAGCTTTCTTT. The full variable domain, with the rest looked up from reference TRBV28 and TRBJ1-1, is DVKVTQSSRYLVKRTGEKVFLECVQDMDHENMFWYRQDPGLGLRLIYFSYDVKMKEKGDIPEGYSVSREKKERFSLILESASTNQTSMYLCASTDSVNTEAFFGQGTRLTVV.

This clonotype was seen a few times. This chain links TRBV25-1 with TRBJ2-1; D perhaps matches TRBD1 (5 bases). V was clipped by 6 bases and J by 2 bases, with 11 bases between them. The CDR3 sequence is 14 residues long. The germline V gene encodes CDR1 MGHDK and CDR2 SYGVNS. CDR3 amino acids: CASRTGFPYNEQFF. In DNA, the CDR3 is TGTGCCAGCAGAACAGGTTTCCCCTACAATGAGCAGTTCTTC.

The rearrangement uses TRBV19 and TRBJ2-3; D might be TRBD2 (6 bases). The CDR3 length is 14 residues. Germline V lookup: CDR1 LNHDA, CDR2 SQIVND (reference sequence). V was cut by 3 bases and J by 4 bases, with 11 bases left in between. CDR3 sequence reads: CASSMWEDADTQYF. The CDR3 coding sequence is TGTGCCAGTAGTATGTGGGAGGATGCAGATACGCAGTATTTT. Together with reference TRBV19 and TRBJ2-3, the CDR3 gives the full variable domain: DGGITQSPKYLFRKEGQNVTLSCEQNLNHDAMYWYRQDPGQGLRLIYYSQIVNDFQKGDIAEGYSVSREKKESFPLTVTSAQKNPTAFYLCASSMWEDADTQYFGPGTRLTVL.

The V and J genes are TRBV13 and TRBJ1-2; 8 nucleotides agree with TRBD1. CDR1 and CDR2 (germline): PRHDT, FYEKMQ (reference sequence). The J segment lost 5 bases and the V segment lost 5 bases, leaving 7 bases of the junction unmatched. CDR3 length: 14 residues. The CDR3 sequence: CASSQGDRYYGYTF. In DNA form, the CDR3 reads TGTGCCAGCAGCCAAGGGGACAGGTATTATGGCTACACCTTC.

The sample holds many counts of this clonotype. The CDR3 DNA reads TGTGCCAGCAGCCAACCCCGTCGGTCGCTGAGGGGGCGGGAGACCCAGTACTTC. Its protein is CASSQPRRSLRGRETQYF. The chain combines TRBV14 with TRBJ2-5; TRBD1 matches at 7 bases. This CDR3 is 18 amino acids long. The V gene end was trimmed by 2 bases and the J gene end by 5 bases; junction bases not matched to a gene: 17. The germline CDR1 and CDR2 sequences are SGHDN and FVKESK.

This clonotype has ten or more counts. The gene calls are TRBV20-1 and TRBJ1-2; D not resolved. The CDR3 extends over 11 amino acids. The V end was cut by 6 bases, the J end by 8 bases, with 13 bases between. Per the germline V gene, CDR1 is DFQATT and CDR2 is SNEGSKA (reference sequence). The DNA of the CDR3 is TGCAGTGCGGACGTTAGAAAGGGCTACACCTTC. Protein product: CSADVRKGYTF.

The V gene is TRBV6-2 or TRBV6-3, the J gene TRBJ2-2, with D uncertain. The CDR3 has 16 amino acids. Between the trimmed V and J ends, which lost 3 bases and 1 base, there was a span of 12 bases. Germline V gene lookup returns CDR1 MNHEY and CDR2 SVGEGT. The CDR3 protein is CASSYDPHRNTGELFF. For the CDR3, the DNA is TGTGCCAGCAGTTATGACCCCCACCGGAACACCGGGGAGCTGTTTTTT.

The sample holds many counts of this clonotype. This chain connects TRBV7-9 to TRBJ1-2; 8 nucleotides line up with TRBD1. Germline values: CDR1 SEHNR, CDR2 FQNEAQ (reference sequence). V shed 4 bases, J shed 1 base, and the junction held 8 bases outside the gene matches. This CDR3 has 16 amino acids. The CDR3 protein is CASSSGGDRGNYGYTF. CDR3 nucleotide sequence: TGTGCCAGCAGCTCAGGGGGCGACAGGGGTAACTATGGCTACACCTTC.

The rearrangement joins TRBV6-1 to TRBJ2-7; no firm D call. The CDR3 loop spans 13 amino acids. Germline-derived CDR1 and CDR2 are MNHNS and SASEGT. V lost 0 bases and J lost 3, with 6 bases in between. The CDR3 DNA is TGTGCCAGCAGTGAAGCCTCCCTCTACGAGCAGTACTTC. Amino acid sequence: CASSEASLYEQYF.

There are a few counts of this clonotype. CDR3 nucleotide sequence: TGCGCCAGTTCCCGGGACATCCAGCCCCAGCATTTT. Translated, it gives CASSRDIQPQHF. V and J are TRBV10-2 and TRBJ1-5, with D perhaps matching TRBD1 (6 bases). CDR3 size: 12 residues. Trimming left V 9 bases short and J 7 bases short, with 13 bases between. Germline assignment: CDR1 WSHSY and CDR2 SAAADI.

The CDR3 here is CASSLALSTNEKLFF. The CDR3 coding sequence is TGTGCCAGCAGCTTGGCTCTGTCAACTAATGAAAAACTGTTTTTT. This sequence joins TRBV5-6 and TRBJ1-4; D gene unclear. Germline V gene lookup returns CDR1 SGHDT and CDR2 YYEEEE. CDR3 length equals 15 residues. V gave up 0 bases and J gave up 0 bases, with 6 bases separating them.

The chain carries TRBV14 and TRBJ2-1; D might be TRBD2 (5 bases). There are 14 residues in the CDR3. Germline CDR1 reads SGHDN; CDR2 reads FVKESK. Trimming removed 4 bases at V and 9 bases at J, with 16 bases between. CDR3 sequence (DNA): TGTGCCAGCAGCCGACTAATGGGAACTCGTGAGCAGTTCTTC. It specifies CASSRLMGTREQFF.

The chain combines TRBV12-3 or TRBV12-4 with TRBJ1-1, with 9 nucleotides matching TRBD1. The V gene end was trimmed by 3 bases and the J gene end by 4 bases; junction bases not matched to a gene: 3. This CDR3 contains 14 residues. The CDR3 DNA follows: TGTGCCAGCAGTTTTACAGGGGGCTTCACTGAAGCTTTCTTT. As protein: CASSFTGGFTEAFF.

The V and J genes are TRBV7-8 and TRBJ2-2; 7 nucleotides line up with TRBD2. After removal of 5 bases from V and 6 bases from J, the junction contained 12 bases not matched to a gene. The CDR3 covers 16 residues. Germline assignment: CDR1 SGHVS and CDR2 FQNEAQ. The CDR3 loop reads CASSPRRDYLAGELFF. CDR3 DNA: TGTGCCAGCAGCCCCCGCCGGGACTATCTCGCCGGGGAGCTGTTTTTT.

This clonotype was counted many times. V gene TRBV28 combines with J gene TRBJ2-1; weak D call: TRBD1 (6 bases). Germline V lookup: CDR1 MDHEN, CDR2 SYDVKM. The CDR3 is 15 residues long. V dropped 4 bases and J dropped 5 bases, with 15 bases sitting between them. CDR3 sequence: CASSSWGRPDNEQFF. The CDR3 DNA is TGTGCCAGCAGTTCCTGGGGGCGCCCAGACAATGAGCAGTTCTTC.

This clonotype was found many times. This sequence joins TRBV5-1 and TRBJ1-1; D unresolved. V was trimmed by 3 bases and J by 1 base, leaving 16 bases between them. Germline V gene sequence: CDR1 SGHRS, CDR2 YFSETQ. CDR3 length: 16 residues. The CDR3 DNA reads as TGCGCCAGCAGCTCCTCCACTTGGACGGGGAACACTGAAGCTTTCTTT. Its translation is CASSSSTWTGNTEAFF.

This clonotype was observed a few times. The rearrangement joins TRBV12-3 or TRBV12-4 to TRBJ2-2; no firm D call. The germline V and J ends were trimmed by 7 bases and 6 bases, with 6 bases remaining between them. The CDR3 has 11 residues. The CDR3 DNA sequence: TGTGCCAGCACCCTTTCCGGGGAGCTGTTTTTT. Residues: CASTLSGELFF.

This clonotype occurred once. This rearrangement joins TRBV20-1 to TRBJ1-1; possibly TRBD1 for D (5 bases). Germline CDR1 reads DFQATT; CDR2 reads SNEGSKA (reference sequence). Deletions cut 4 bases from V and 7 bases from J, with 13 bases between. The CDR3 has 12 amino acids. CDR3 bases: TGCAGTGCTAAACCCGGGGACGGTGAAGCTTTCTTT. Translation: CSAKPGDGEAFF.

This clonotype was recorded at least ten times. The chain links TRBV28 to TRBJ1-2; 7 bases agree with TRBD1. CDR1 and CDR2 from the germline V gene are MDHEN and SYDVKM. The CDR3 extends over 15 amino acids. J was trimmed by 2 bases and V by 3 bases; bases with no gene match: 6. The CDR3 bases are TGTGCCAGCAGTTTGCGGGAGGGGGCGAACTATGGCTACACCTTC. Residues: CASSLREGANYGYTF.

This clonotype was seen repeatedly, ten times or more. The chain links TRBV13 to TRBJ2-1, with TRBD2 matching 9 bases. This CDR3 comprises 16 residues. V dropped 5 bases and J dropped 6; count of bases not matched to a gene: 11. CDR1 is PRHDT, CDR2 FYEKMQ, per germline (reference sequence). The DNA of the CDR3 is TGTGCCAGCAGCCTAATGGTCTCTAGCGGGACCAATGAGCAGTTCTTC. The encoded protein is CASSLMVSSGTNEQFF.

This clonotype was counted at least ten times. Here the CDR3 DNA reads TGTGCCAGCAGTGCCCTTAACACCATATATTTT. Protein sequence: CASSALNTIYF. This sequence joins TRBV12-3 or TRBV12-4 and TRBJ1-3; no clear D. With 5 bases removed from V and 7 bases from J, the gap between germline ends came to 6 bases. The CDR3 loop spans 11 amino acids.

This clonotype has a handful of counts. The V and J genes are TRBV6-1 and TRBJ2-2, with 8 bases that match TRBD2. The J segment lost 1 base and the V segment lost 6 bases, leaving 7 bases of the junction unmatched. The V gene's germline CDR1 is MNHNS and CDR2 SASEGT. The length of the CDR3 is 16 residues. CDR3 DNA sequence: TGTGCCAGCAGCAAGGGACTAGGGTTGAACACCGGGGAGCTGTTTTTT. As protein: CASSKGLGLNTGELFF.

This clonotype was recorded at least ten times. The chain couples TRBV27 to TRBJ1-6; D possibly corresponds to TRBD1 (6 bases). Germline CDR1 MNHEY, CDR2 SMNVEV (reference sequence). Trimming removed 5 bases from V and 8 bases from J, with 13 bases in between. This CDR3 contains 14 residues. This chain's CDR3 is CASSRRQEHSPLHF. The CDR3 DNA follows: TGTGCCAGCAGTAGGCGACAGGAACATTCACCCCTCCACTTT.

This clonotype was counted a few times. CDR3 residues: CASSHGPGYVGSPLHF. The CDR3 region has the DNA TGTGCCAGCAGCCACGGCCCGGGGTATGTTGGTTCACCCCTCCACTTT. The chain uses TRBV5-5 and TRBJ1-6; unclear D gene. The CDR3 spans 16 residues. V lost 4 bases and J 9 bases, leaving 20 bases between the germline ends. Germline CDR1 SGHKS, CDR2 YYEKEE (reference sequence).

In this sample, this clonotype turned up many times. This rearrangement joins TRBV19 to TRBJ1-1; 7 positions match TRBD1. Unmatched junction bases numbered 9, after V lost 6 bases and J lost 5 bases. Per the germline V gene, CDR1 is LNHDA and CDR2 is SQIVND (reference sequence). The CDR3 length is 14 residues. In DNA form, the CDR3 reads TGTGCCAGTAGCAGACAGGGTTTCGGAACTGAAGCTTTCTTT. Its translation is CASSRQGFGTEAFF.

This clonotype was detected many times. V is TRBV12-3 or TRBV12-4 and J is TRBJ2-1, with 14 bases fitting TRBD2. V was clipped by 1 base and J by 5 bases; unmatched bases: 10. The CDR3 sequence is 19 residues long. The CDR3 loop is CASSLGRGTSGSNNNEQFF. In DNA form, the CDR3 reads TGTGCCAGCAGTTTAGGGCGCGGGACTAGCGGGAGTAATAACAATGAGCAGTTCTTC.

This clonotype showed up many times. The CDR3 protein is CASRTGSTYEQYF. The CDR3 nucleotides are TGTGCCAGCAGGACAGGGTCCACTTACGAGCAGTACTTC. This chain connects TRBV6-1 to TRBJ2-7, with 7 positions matching TRBD1. This CDR3 region has 13 residues. Trimming took 6 bases from V and 4 from J; bases not matched to a gene: 6. CDR1 and CDR2 from the germline V gene are MNHNS and SASEGT.